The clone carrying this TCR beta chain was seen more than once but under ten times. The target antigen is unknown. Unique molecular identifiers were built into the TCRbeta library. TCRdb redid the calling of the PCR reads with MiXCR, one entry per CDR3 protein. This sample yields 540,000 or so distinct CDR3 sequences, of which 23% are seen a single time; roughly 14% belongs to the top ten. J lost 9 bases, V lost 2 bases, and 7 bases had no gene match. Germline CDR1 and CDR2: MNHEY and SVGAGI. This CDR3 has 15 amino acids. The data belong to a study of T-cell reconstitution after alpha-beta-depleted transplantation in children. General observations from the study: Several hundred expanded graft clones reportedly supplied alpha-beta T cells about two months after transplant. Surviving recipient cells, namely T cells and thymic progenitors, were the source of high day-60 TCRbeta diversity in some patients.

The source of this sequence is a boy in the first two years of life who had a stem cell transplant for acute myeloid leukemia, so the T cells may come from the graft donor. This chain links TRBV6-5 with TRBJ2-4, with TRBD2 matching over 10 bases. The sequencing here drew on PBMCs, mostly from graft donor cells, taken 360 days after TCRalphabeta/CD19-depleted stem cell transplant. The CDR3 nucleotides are TGTGCCAGCAGTTACGCCGGGACTAGCGACAGCATTCAGTACTTC. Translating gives CASSYAGTSDSIQYF.